These T cell receptor beta chains were read from a single sample in a study of CD8+ T cells in alopecia areata. The table came from immunoSEQ multiplex PCR; TCRdb's copy has only in-frame clones and leaves some out. This sample yields 180,000 or so clones, of which roughly 63% are seen a single time; roughly 1.7% belongs to the top ten. The source was CD4+ T cells sorted from blood, collected at week 0. These receptors came from a human donor with alopecia areata. The CDR3 runs from the conserved cysteine through the conserved F or W. A D gene is named only where the DNA matches it firmly.

CDR3	DNA	J	D	V
CASAEDRGYTGELFF	TGCGCCAGTGCAGAGGACAGGGGGTACACCGGGGAGCTGTTTTTT	TRBJ2-2	TRBD1	TRBV5-1
CASSLRGSARNNSPLHF	TGCGCCAGCAGCTTGAGAGGCTCTGCGCGTAATAATTCACCCCTCCACTTT	TRBJ1-6	-	TRBV5-1
CATSRDLSGETQYF	TGTGCCACCAGCAGAGATCTCTCAGGAGAGACCCAGTACTTC	TRBJ2-5	-	TRBV15
CSVLAGGNTGELFF	TGCAGCGTCTTAGCGGGGGGGAACACCGGGGAGCTGTTTTTT	TRBJ2-2	TRBD2	TRBV29-1
CSARGSEKLFF	TGCAGTGCTAGAGGGTCTGAAAAACTGTTTTTT	TRBJ1-4	-	TRBV20-1
CAISESAGYYNEQFF	TGTGCCATCAGTGAGTCGGCGGGGTACTACAATGAGCAGTTCTTC	TRBJ2-1	-	TRBV10-3
CACLRVNTEAFF	TGTGCCTGTCTAAGGGTGAACACTGAAGCTTTCTTT	TRBJ1-1	-	TRBV30
CASSWWTSNNEQFF	TGCGCCAGCAGCTGGTGGACTAGCAACAATGAGCAGTTCTTC	TRBJ2-1	TRBD2	TRBV5-1
CSVIPGQGYEQYF	TGCAGCGTCATACCGGGACAGGGGTACGAGCAGTACTTC	TRBJ2-7	TRBD1	TRBV29-1
CASSHNIYEQYF	TGTGCCAGCAGCCACAATATCTACGAGCAGTACTTC	TRBJ2-7	-	TRBV7-2
CATSRGRGLNYGYTF	TGTGCCACCAGCAGAGGAAGGGGGCTGAACTATGGCTACACCTTC	TRBJ1-2	TRBD1	TRBV15